This T cell receptor (beta chain) was sequenced during a study of beta chain features in type 1 diabetes. General study findings and limits: Type 1 diabetes patients showed a moderate but significant shortening of TCRB CDR3s in all four CD4+ subsets.

Germline V gives CDR1 MNHNY, CDR2 SVGAGI (reference sequence). V dropped 0 bases and J dropped 5 bases, with 11 bases sitting between them. This CDR3 is built from 15 residues. This clone was detected once. Its antigen remains unidentified. The authors reverse transcribed all of the isolated RNA, so sequencing captured expressed TCRB transcripts. TCRdb's copy holds only in-frame clones and misses some; the assay was immunoSEQ multiplex PCR. The table has about 25,000 clones, 55% to 70% seen once; the top ten hold about 1%. The receptor was derived from a woman aged 40 to 55 with type 1 diabetes. Source material: stem cell memory CD4+ T cells from blood. The chain is built from TRBV6-6 and TRBJ1-5, with a tentative D call TRBD1 (5 bases). The CDR3 loop is CASSYSRQQDQPQHF. CDR3 in DNA: TGTGCCAGCAGTTACTCGAGACAGCAAGATCAGCCCCAGCATTTT.